One and the same sample provided the 5 T cell receptor beta chains below, sequenced in a study of cytomegalovirus exposure and HLA in healthy donors (dated by TCRdb to between 2016 and 2019). The method was the immunoSEQ multiplex PCR assay. For the multiplex PCR, a mixture combining 60 forward primers for TCR Vbeta segments and 13 reverse primers for TCR Jbeta segments was used. The immuneACCESS repertoire file appears here via TCRdb, limited to in-frame rearrangements. These files lack a portion of the clones; in checked studies, under half of the deficit traces to unresolved V genes, and the cause of the others is not known. This sample comprises 110,000 to 150,000 clones, roughly 10% of them detected only once. 1.8% of the sample lies in the top ten. The specimen was PBMCs. These receptors were obtained from a man aged 45-60 years in good health and CMV-seronegative.

The V call is TRBV19, the J call TRBJ1-2; D gene uncertain. Trimming cost V 7 bases and J 6 bases, with 21 bases left between them. CDR1 LNHDA and CDR2 SQIVND come from the germline V gene (reference sequence). The CDR3 spans 15 residues. CDR3 sequence reads: CASTLSPTVSDGYTF. In DNA, the CDR3 is TGTGCCAGTACCTTATCGCCTACAGTTTCGGATGGCTACACCTTC.

This clone appeared a few times. The chain combines TRBV19 with TRBJ1-1; no firm D call. CDR1 LNHDA and CDR2 SQIVND come from the germline V gene (reference sequence). This CDR3 comprises 14 residues. Trimming removed 8 bases from V and 0 bases from J, with 13 bases in between. The CDR3 is CASSQEDMNTEAFF. As DNA, the CDR3 is TGTGCCAGTTCCCAGGAAGACATGAACACTGAAGCTTTCTTT.

The gene calls are TRBV28 and TRBJ1-1; maybe TRBD1 (6 bases). Trimming took off 6 bases at V and 4 bases at J, with 12 bases between the two ends. The CDR3 totals 13 residues. Germline V gives CDR1 MDHEN, CDR2 SYDVKM. CDR3 sequence: CASRPQGSTEAFF. In DNA, the CDR3 is TGTGCCAGCAGACCACAGGGTAGCACTGAAGCTTTCTTT.

The V and J genes are TRBV7-3 and TRBJ2-1; TRBD2 agrees at 11 bases. CDR1 and CDR2 (germline): SGHTA, FQGTGA. The ends lost 4 bases at V and 6 bases at J; junction bases unmatched: 11. There are 17 residues in the CDR3. The CDR3: CASSSTPLAGGGNEQFF. Written as DNA, the CDR3 is TGTGCCAGCAGCTCCACGCCCCTAGCGGGAGGTGGCAATGAGCAGTTCTTC.

V gene TRBV9 combines with J gene TRBJ2-1, with 7 bases lining up with TRBD2. V lost 4 bases, J lost 7 bases, and 14 bases stayed unmatched. This CDR3 comprises 16 residues. Germline CDR1 SGDLS, CDR2 YYNGEE. Here the CDR3 reads CASSPGGDYLRNEQFF. In DNA, the CDR3 is TGTGCCAGCAGCCCCGGAGGGGACTACTTACGGAATGAGCAGTTCTTC.